In this sample, the clone carrying this T cell receptor (beta chain) turned up a few times. What it recognizes is unknown. These data come from a study of sequential checkpoint blockade in melanoma. Findings of the study overall: Pretreatment TIL clonality tracked with response in the nivolumab-first arm. T-cell fraction and clonality followed PD-L1 and CD8+ counts, not mutational load.

Clones were read by immunoSEQ multiplex PCR, and TCRdb kept only the in-frame ones, dropping some. The sample carries some 7,000 clones, 28% recorded once. Documented treatment: randomized to nivolumab then ipilimumab (arm A) or the reverse (arm B). Here the sequenced sample was tumor tissue (inferred from file names), taken from a patient given nivolumab and ipilimumab in sequence. The sequence came from a human donor with melanoma.

In DNA form, the CDR3 reads TGTGCCAGCAGTCCGCAACTAGCGGGAGGCTACGAGCAGTACTTC. This gives the protein CASSPQLAGGYEQYF. The V call is TRBV28, the J call TRBJ2-7; 12 nucleotides match TRBD2. The CDR3 runs to 15 residues. Germline V gene sequence: CDR1 MDHEN, CDR2 SYDVKM. With 5 bases clipped from V and 3 bases from J, the junction kept 5 bases outside the gene matches. The whole variable domain, filled in from reference TRBV28 and TRBJ2-7, reads DVKVTQSSRYLVKRTGEKVFLECVQDMDHENMFWYRQDPGLGLRLIYFSYDVKMKEKGDIPEGYSVSREKKERFSLILESASTNQTSMYLCASSPQLAGGYEQYFGPGTRLTVT.